These T cell receptor beta chains were read from a single sample in a study of T cells in Graves' hyperthyroidism and ophthalmopathy. TCRdb re-derived calls from the multiplex PCR reads in MiXCR, one entry per CDR3 protein. The table records over 350,000 distinct CDR3 sequences, around an eighth of them present only once. The sequenced material came from blood. All receptors derive from a man aged 45-60 years with Graves' ophthalmopathy. The CDR3 runs from the conserved cysteine through the conserved F or W. Fields, in order: J gene, D gene, clone size, V gene, CDR3 protein, CDR3 DNA. A D gene is named only where the DNA matches it firmly. Some rows mark clone size as missing; the rest say once, few, many or name a class of expanded clone.

TRBJ1-5	TRBD1	many	TRBV18	CASSPQGDNQPQHF	TGTGCCAGCTCACCCCAGGGGGACAATCAGCCCCAGCATTTT
TRBJ1-1	NA	many	TRBV6-2/TRBV6-3	CASSYSLGPNTEAFF	TGTGCCAGCAGTTACTCGCTGGGGCCGAACACTGAAGCTTTCTTT
TRBJ2-3	TRBD1	NA	TRBV9	CASSVGTGTTDTQYF	TGTGCCAGCAGCGTAGGGACAGGAACCACAGATACGCAGTATTTT
TRBJ2-1	TRBD1	many	TRBV28	CASSSGTGSYNEQFF	TGTGCCAGCAGTTCCGGGACAGGGTCCTACAATGAGCAGTTCTTC
TRBJ2-5	TRBD2	NA	TRBV10-2	CASGTGLAGGETQYF	TGCGCCAGTGGGACGGGACTAGCGGGAGGAGAGACCCAGTACTTC
TRBJ2-2	NA	NA	TRBV20-1	CSAPQGGATGELFF	TGCAGTGCTCCCCAGGGGGGGGCAACCGGGGAGCTGTTTTTT
TRBJ2-2	TRBD2	many	TRBV5-1	CASSLRTTSGNTGELFF	TGCGCCAGCAGCTTGAGGACCACTAGCGGGAACACCGGGGAGCTGTTTTTT
TRBJ2-6	TRBD1	few	TRBV6-2/TRBV6-3	CAGSSGTGRFSGANVLTF	TGTGCCGGCAGTTCTGGGACAGGTCGCTTCTCTGGGGCCAACGTCCTGACTTTC
TRBJ2-3	NA	many	TRBV3-1	CASSRPGSPGSQYF	TGTGCCAGCAGCCGTCCGGGTAGCCCGGGTTCTCAGTATTTT
TRBJ2-7	TRBD2	many	TRBV5-1	CASSPGGVMSYEQYF	TGCGCCAGCAGCCCCGGGGGGGTTATGTCCTACGAGCAGTACTTC
TRBJ2-7	NA	many	TRBV18	CASSPGAAGDEQYF	TGTGCCAGCTCACCAGGGGCAGCCGGCGACGAGCAGTACTTC
TRBJ1-5	NA	NA	TRBV28	CASRPTAYQPQHF	TGTGCCAGCAGACCGACAGCCTATCAGCCCCAGCATTTT
TRBJ2-7	TRBD1	many	TRBV20-1	CSARLWDRSYEQYF	TGCAGTGCTAGGCTCTGGGACAGGTCCTACGAGCAGTACTTC
TRBJ2-7	NA	NA	TRBV5-8	CASSTGHLTTYEQYF	TGTGCCAGCAGCACCGGACACCTCACAACCTACGAGCAGTACTTC
TRBJ2-5	TRBD1	NA	TRBV20-1	CSARRGTGSETQYF	TGCAGTGCTAGACGGGGGACAGGGAGCGAGACCCAGTACTTC
TRBJ2-1	TRBD2	NA	TRBV20-1	CSAATGTSAYNEQFF	TGCAGTGCCGCTACCGGGACTAGCGCATACAATGAGCAGTTCTTC
TRBJ2-1	TRBD2	NA	TRBV12-3/TRBV12-4	CASRYSGTVYNEQFF	TGTGCCAGCAGATATAGCGGGACTGTCTACAATGAGCAGTTCTTC
TRBJ1-1	NA	few	TRBV27	CASSPQPVGTEAFF	TGTGCCAGCAGCCCACAGCCGGTTGGGACTGAAGCTTTCTTT
TRBJ2-5	NA	many	TRBV20-1	CSANTALSVDQETQYF	TGCAGTGCTAACACCGCATTGTCGGTGGACCAAGAGACCCAGTACTTC
TRBJ2-2	NA	NA	TRBV15	CATSRSKNTGELFF	TGTGCCACCAGCAGATCAAAGAACACCGGGGAGCTGTTTTTT
TRBJ1-2	NA	NA	TRBV19	CASSIAVGTGYGYTF	TGTGCCAGTAGTATCGCTGTGGGTACGGGGTATGGCTACACCTTC
TRBJ2-4	TRBD2	NA	TRBV5-1	CASSLGLAGGFKNIQYF	TGCGCCAGCAGCTTGGGGCTAGCGGGAGGCTTCAAAAACATTCAGTACTTC
TRBJ2-7	NA	many	TRBV28	CASSGSAVRFKQYF	TGTGCCAGCAGTGGTAGCGCAGTACGTTTCAAGCAGTACTTC
TRBJ2-7	NA	many	TRBV27	CASSFTGSYYEQYF	TGTGCCAGCAGTTTTACGGGAAGCTACTACGAGCAGTACTTC
TRBJ2-7	TRBD1	few	TRBV14	CASSQGTGLYEQYF	TGTGCCAGCAGCCAAGGGACAGGGCTCTACGAGCAGTACTTC
TRBJ2-2	TRBD1	many	TRBV24-1	CATSDFGTANTGELFF	TGTGCCACCAGTGATTTCGGGACAGCGAACACCGGGGAGCTGTTTTTT
TRBJ2-3	TRBD2	few	TRBV10-3	CAIRLAGFTDTQYF	TGTGCCATCAGGCTAGCGGGATTCACAGATACGCAGTATTTT
TRBJ2-7	TRBD1	many	TRBV7-9	CASSSGDRVSYEQYF	TGTGCCAGCAGCTCCGGGGACAGGGTGTCTTACGAGCAGTACTTC